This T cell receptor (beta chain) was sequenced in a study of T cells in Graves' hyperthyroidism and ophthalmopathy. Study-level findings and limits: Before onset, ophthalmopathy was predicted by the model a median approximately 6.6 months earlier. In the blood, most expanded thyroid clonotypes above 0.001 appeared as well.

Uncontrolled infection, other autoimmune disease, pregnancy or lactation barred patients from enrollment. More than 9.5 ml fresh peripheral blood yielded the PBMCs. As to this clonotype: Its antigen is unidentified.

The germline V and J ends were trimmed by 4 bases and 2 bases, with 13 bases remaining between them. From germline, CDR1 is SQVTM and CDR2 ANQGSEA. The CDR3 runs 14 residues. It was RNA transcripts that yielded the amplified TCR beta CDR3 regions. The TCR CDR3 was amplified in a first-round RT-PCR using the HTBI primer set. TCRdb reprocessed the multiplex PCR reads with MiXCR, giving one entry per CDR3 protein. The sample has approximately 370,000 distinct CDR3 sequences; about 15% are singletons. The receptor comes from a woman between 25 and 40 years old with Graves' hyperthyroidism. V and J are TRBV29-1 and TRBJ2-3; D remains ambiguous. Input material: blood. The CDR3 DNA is TGCAGCGTTGCGTCCGGTAGTCTCACAGATACGCAGTATTTT. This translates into CSVASGSLTDTQYF.